Sequencing of this T cell receptor beta chain was carried out in a study of T cells in localized non-small cell lung cancer. Findings and caveats of the study: A raised T cell density in blood coincided with lengthier overall survival. Sequencing involved a lone tumor region, leaving heterogeneity possible. Uninvolved adjacent lung showed peak T cell clonality, exceeding tumor.

Germline loops: CDR1 LGHNA, CDR2 YNFKEQ. Trimming pared 0 bases from V and 0 bases from J, leaving 15 bases between. The CDR3 is 18 amino acids. About this clone: Its antigen is undetermined.

Method: immunoSEQ multiplex PCR; TCRdb's copy keeps in-frame clones and lacks some. The sample contains fewer than 8,000 clones, 93% of which appear only once. The sequence was obtained from a woman aged 40 to 75 with stage I lung adenocarcinoma. Material: peripheral blood, obtained before any cancer treatment. The V gene is TRBV4-2, the J gene TRBJ2-4; no clear D gene. In DNA form, the CDR3 reads TGTGCCAGCAGCCAAGATGCACCGCAATCCGGAGCCAAAAACATTCAGTACTTC. As protein: CASSQDAPQSGAKNIQYF.